Each of the 29 T cell receptor beta chains below was sequenced from the same sample in a study of human T cells and chemical hapten exposure. The time point: patch test 3, about 24 weeks after DPC sensitization. Noted treatment: therapeutic diphenylcyclopropenone sensitization with weekly scalp DPC. TCRdb passed the RACE reads through MiXCR, listing each CDR3 protein once. The sample records about 120,000 distinct CDR3 sequences, approximately 11% being singletons. Sequencing used whole blood, obtained in connection with sensitization to the hapten diphenylcyclopropenone (DPC). These receptors were obtained from a woman between 50 and 59 years old with alopecia areata. Some clones in this sample may be carry-over from other donors' samples.

The rearrangement links TRBV25-1 to TRBJ2-3, with TRBD2 matching over 9 bases. CDR1 is MGHDK, CDR2 SYGVNS, per germline. V shed 1 base and J 3 bases; nucleotides not matched to a gene: 11. The CDR3 covers 18 residues. The CDR3 DNA reads as TGTGCCAGCAGTGAATGGTTTGGTAGTAGCGGGGGTACAGATACGCAGTATTTT. It codes for CASSEWFGSSGGTDTQYF.

This clonotype was found a few times. The chain is built from TRBV6-6 and TRBJ2-3; 9 nucleotides agree with TRBD1. V lost 2 bases, J lost 6 bases, and 6 bases stayed unmatched. The CDR3 length is 15 residues. Germline V lookup: CDR1 MNHNY, CDR2 SVGAGI (reference sequence). CDR3 residues: CASSYGTGTGDTQYF. In nucleotides, the CDR3 is TGTGCCAGCAGTTACGGGACAGGGACAGGGGATACGCAGTATTTT.

This clonotype showed up just a few times. The rearrangement links TRBV6-5 to TRBJ2-3, with TRBD2 matching 11 bases. Germline values: CDR1 MNHEY, CDR2 SVGAGI. The CDR3 sequence is 17 residues long. With V trimmed by 2 bases and J by 4 bases, 8 bases remained unmatched. This CDR3 reads CASSYHRLAGKADTQYF. The CDR3 nucleotides are TGTGCCAGCAGTTACCACCGACTAGCGGGAAAGGCAGATACGCAGTATTTT.

This sequence joins TRBV13 and TRBJ2-5; 13 bases match TRBD2. The CDR3 length is 19 residues. Germline V gives CDR1 PRHDT, CDR2 FYEKMQ (reference sequence). Losses at the gene ends were 5 bases for V and 2 bases for J; bases not matched to a gene: 14. DNA for the CDR3: TGTGCCAGCAGCCGCCCCTTCACTAGCGGGGGGGCCGGACAAGAGACCCAGTACTTC. This codes for CASSRPFTSGGAGQETQYF.

This clonotype was observed many times. This chain links TRBV20-1 with TRBJ2-7; no reliable D call. This CDR3 spans 12 amino acids. CDR1 and CDR2 from the germline V gene are DFQATT and SNEGSKA (reference sequence). The V end lost 2 bases, the J end lost 6 bases, and 11 bases lay between the germline ends. CDR3 region: CSARSPAREQYF. The CDR3 nucleotides are TGCAGTGCTAGATCCCCGGCTCGCGAGCAGTACTTC.

This clonotype was detected many times. The gene calls are TRBV4-2 and TRBJ2-7; the match to TRBD2 covers 7 bases. The CDR3 consists of 14 residues. The V gene's germline CDR1 is LGHNA and CDR2 YNFKEQ. V shed 0 bases, J shed 6 bases, and the junction held 5 bases outside the gene matches. Here the CDR3 reads CASSQDRLASEQYF. DNA for the CDR3: TGTGCCAGCAGCCAAGATCGACTAGCCTCCGAGCAGTACTTC.

V gene TRBV20-1 combines with J gene TRBJ1-4; D is uncertain. Between the trimmed V and J ends, which lost 5 bases and 17 bases, there was a span of 18 bases. The CDR3 is 11 residues long. Looked up from germline, CDR1 is DFQATT and CDR2 is SNEGSKA (reference sequence). The CDR3 spells CSAPSRGPVFF. The CDR3 nucleotides are TGCAGTGCTCCCAGCCGTGGTCCAGTATTTTTT.

This rearrangement joins TRBV29-1 to TRBJ1-5; D gene ambiguous. The CDR3 is 14 amino acids. The germline V gene has CDR1 SQVTM and CDR2 ANQGSEA. V was cut by 4 bases and J by 6 bases, with 16 bases left in between. CDR3 sequence (DNA): TGCAGCGTTGTGTCCGGAAGTGGAAGTCAGCCCCAGCATTTT. Residues: CSVVSGSGSQPQHF.

There are a few counts of this clonotype. This chain links TRBV29-1 with TRBJ1-2; D gene ambiguous. The CDR3 length is 16 residues. The V and J ends lost 7 bases and 2 bases respectively, with 23 bases between them. The germline CDR1 and CDR2 sequences are SQVTM and ANQGSEA. CDR3 amino acids: CSALRGGSQDNYGYTF. The CDR3 DNA reads as TGCAGCGCCCTCAGAGGAGGGTCTCAAGACAACTATGGCTACACCTTC.

The rearrangement links TRBV5-1 to TRBJ2-1; TRBD1 matches 7 bases. This CDR3 region has 15 residues. V trimming: 1 base; J trimming: 8 bases; junction bases outside the gene matches: 9. Germline CDR1 reads SGHRS; CDR2 reads YFSETQ. The CDR3 reads CASSLSTGVYDEQFF. As DNA, the CDR3 is TGCGCCAGCAGCTTGAGCACAGGGGTATACGATGAGCAGTTCTTC.

This rearrangement joins TRBV5-6 to TRBJ2-3; D unresolved. V gave up 0 bases and J gave up 5 bases, with 4 bases separating them. The CDR3 covers 12 residues. Germline V lookup: CDR1 SGHDT, CDR2 YYEEEE. The CDR3 sequence is CASSLELDTQYF. The CDR3 coding sequence is TGTGCCAGCAGCTTGGAATTAGATACGCAGTATTTT.

This clonotype was observed many times. The chain joins TRBV20-1 to TRBJ2-1; 10 nucleotides align to TRBD2. J was trimmed by 7 bases and V by 3 bases; bases with no gene match: 9. Germline V gives CDR1 DFQATT, CDR2 SNEGSKA (reference sequence). CDR3 length: 15 residues. In nucleotides, the CDR3 is TGCAGTGCTAGCGGGCTAGCGGGAGTGGGGAATGAGCAGTTCTTC. This codes for CSASGLAGVGNEQFF.

The chain is built from TRBV7-9 and TRBJ1-1, with D uncertain. The CDR3 sequence is 16 residues long. The germline CDR1 and CDR2 sequences are SEHNR and FQNEAQ (reference sequence). V shed 1 base and J shed 8 bases, with 20 bases lying between them. The CDR3 DNA sequence: TGTGCCAGCAGCTTAGGCCGCGGGTTCCGTCAGGAGGAAGCTTTCTTT. Its protein is CASSLGRGFRQEEAFF.

This clonotype appeared a few times. CDR3 DNA sequence: TGTGCCAGCAGCCCAACGGGACAGGCTAACTATGGCTACACCTTC. Its protein is CASSPTGQANYGYTF. The rearrangement joins TRBV7-9 to TRBJ1-2, with 8 bases identical to TRBD1. V trimming: 5 bases; J trimming: 0 bases; junction bases outside the gene matches: 5. Germline loops: CDR1 SEHNR, CDR2 FQNEAQ (reference sequence). This CDR3 has 15 amino acids.

The chain carries TRBV5-1 and TRBJ2-5; TRBD2 matches at 10 bases. Unmatched junction bases numbered 4, after V lost 0 bases and J lost 5 bases. This CDR3 is 15 amino acids long. Looked up from germline, CDR1 is SGHRS and CDR2 is YFSETQ. The CDR3 reads CASSLGTSGAETQYF. CDR3 nucleotides: TGCGCCAGCAGCTTGGGTACTAGCGGGGCTGAGACCCAGTACTTC.

This clonotype was detected many times. The chain carries TRBV5-1 and TRBJ2-1; D is undetermined. This CDR3 is 14 amino acids long. V lost 2 bases and J lost 7, with 13 bases in between. Germline V gene lookup returns CDR1 SGHRS and CDR2 YFSETQ. CDR3 sequence: CASSFGQDGNEQFF. CDR3 DNA: TGCGCCAGCAGCTTCGGGCAGGACGGGAATGAGCAGTTCTTC.

V is TRBV5-6 and J is TRBJ2-7; D ambiguous. The CDR3 runs to 15 residues. The V gene's germline CDR1 is SGHDT and CDR2 YYEEEE. V was clipped by 2 bases and J by 3 bases, with 15 bases between them. The CDR3 region is CASSLMYLRDYEQYF. The CDR3, as DNA: TGTGCCAGCAGCTTAATGTATTTAAGGGACTACGAGCAGTACTTC. Full variable domain (outside the CDR3, taken from reference TRBV5-6 and TRBJ2-7): DAGVTQSPTHLIKTRGQQVTLRCSPKSGHDTVSWYQQALGQGPQFIFQYYEEEERQRGNFPDRFSGHQFPNYSSELNVNALLLGDSALYLCASSLMYLRDYEQYFGPGTRLTVT.

This chain uses TRBV28 with TRBJ1-3, with no clear D. V was shortened by 4 bases and J by 6 bases, with 16 bases between the two germline ends. The CDR3 has 15 amino acids. Looked up from germline, CDR1 is MDHEN and CDR2 is SYDVKM. The CDR3 is CASSSPVKGLNTIYF. CDR3 DNA sequence: TGTGCCAGCAGTTCCCCCGTAAAGGGATTAAACACCATATATTTT.

In this sample, this clonotype turned up a few times. This chain links TRBV7-9 with TRBJ2-3; 13 bases match TRBD2. The CDR3 is 15 residues long. The junction had 10 bases not matched to a gene; V was cut back by 10 bases and J by 6 bases. The V gene's germline CDR1 is SEHNR and CDR2 FQNEAQ (reference sequence). The DNA of the CDR3 is TGTGCCATCCCAGAGACTAGCGGGAGGCTTGATACGCAGTATTTT. Its translation: CAIPETSGRLDTQYF. The variable domain in full, with the rest retrieved from reference TRBV7-9 and TRBJ2-3, is DTGVSQNPRHKITKRGQNVTFRCDPISEHNRLYWYRQTLGQGPEFLTYFQNEAQLEKSRLLSDRFSAERPKGSFSTLEIQRTEQGDSAMYLCAIPETSGRLDTQYFGPGTRLTVL.

This clonotype was detected a few times. J is TRBJ1-1 and V is TRBV11-2; TRBD1 is a possible D gene (5 bases). This CDR3 region has 13 residues. From germline, CDR1 is SGHAT and CDR2 FQNNGV. Trimming took 1 base from V and 9 from J, leaving 12 bases between them. DNA for the CDR3: TGTGCCAGCAGCTTAGGAACGGGGCTGAAAGCTTTCTTT. Translated, it gives CASSLGTGLKAFF.

This clonotype was found many times. The rearrangement joins TRBV7-2 to TRBJ2-3, with 11 positions matching TRBD2. The CDR3 sequence is 15 residues long. Looked up from germline, CDR1 is SGHTA and CDR2 is FQGNSA. J lost 6 bases, V lost 6 bases, and 8 bases had no gene match. CDR3 residues: CASRPPGLAVDTQYF. As DNA, the CDR3 is TGTGCCAGCAGGCCACCGGGACTAGCGGTGGATACGCAGTATTTT. The full variable domain, rest sourced from reference TRBV7-2 and TRBJ2-3, is GAGVSQSPSNKVTEKGKDVELRCDPISGHTALYWYRQSLGQGLEFLIYFQGNSAPDKSGLPSDRFSAERTGGSVSTLTIQRTQQEDSAVYLCASRPPGLAVDTQYFGPGTRLTVL.

The chain couples TRBV7-8 to TRBJ2-3; no clear D gene. The V gene lost 5 bases and the J gene lost 6 bases, with 15 bases spanning the gap. The CDR3 sequence is 14 residues long. In germline, CDR1 is SGHVS, CDR2 FQNEAQ. The DNA for the CDR3 is TGTGCCAGCAGCCCCCGGGCATTGGGGGATACGCAGTATTTT. Translated: CASSPRALGDTQYF.

This clonotype was seen only a few times. The chain links TRBV15 to TRBJ2-3, with 11 nucleotides matching TRBD2. V shed 3 bases, J shed 6 bases, and the junction held 8 bases outside the gene matches. Germline values: CDR1 LNHNV, CDR2 YYDKDF (reference sequence). The CDR3 extends over 16 amino acids. CDR3 DNA sequence: TGTGCCACCAGCAGGGAGCTGACTAGCGGGATGGATACGCAGTATTTT. Translating it yields CATSRELTSGMDTQYF.

This clonotype was seen a few times. This sequence joins TRBV7-9 and TRBJ2-1; 8 nucleotides align to TRBD1. Germline values: CDR1 SEHNR, CDR2 FQNEAQ (reference sequence). The junction had 7 bases not matched to a gene; V was cut back by 3 bases and J by 6 bases. This CDR3 spans 15 amino acids. This CDR3 is CASSFRDRTVNEQFF. The CDR3 DNA reads as TGTGCCAGCAGCTTCCGGGACAGGACGGTCAATGAGCAGTTCTTC.

The genes are TRBV4-3 and TRBJ2-2, with D possibly being TRBD1 (5 bases). The V gene lost 0 bases and the J gene lost 5 bases, with 13 bases spanning the gap. CDR1 is LGHNA, CDR2 YSLEER, per germline. This CDR3 spans 16 amino acids. The CDR3 here is CASSQEGAVRTGELFF. The CDR3 DNA is TGCGCCAGCAGCCAAGAAGGGGCAGTGAGGACCGGGGAGCTGTTTTTT.

The J gene is TRBJ2-1, the V gene TRBV12-3 or TRBV12-4; weak D call: TRBD1 (6 bases). This CDR3 region has 12 residues. V was shortened by 5 bases and J by 8 bases, with 10 bases between the two germline ends. The CDR3 reads CASSTGIYEQFF. CDR3 nucleotide sequence: TGTGCCAGCAGTACAGGGATTTATGAGCAGTTCTTC.

This clonotype has more than one count but fewer than ten. V and J are TRBV19 and TRBJ2-2, with D possibly TRBD2 on 7 matching bases. Germline V gene data show CDR1 as LNHDA and CDR2 as SQIVND (reference sequence). This CDR3 has 15 residues. The CDR3 DNA reads TGTGCTACGCAGGGAGGGGGACTGTACCCCGGGGAGCTGTTTTTT. Translating it yields CATQGGGLYPGELFF.

This clonotype showed up just a few times. The chain employs TRBV7-2 and TRBJ2-7, with 9 bases that match TRBD1. The CDR3 has 15 residues. Germline V gene data show CDR1 as SGHTA and CDR2 as FQGNSA. The J segment lost 6 bases and the V segment lost 4 bases, leaving 10 bases of the junction unmatched. The CDR3 nucleotides are TGTGCCAGCAGCTCCCAGACAGGGGGTCGAGTCGAGCAGTACTTC. It is translated as CASSSQTGGRVEQYF.

Many counts were recorded for this clonotype. The J gene is TRBJ2-5, the V gene TRBV20-1; 9 nucleotides match TRBD2. J lost 5 bases, V lost 3 bases, and 7 bases had no gene match. The germline CDR1 and CDR2 sequences are DFQATT and SNEGSKA (reference sequence). The CDR3 runs to 14 residues. CDR3 sequence: CSARPASGAETQYF. The DNA of the CDR3 is TGCAGTGCTAGGCCGGCTAGCGGGGCGGAGACCCAGTACTTC.